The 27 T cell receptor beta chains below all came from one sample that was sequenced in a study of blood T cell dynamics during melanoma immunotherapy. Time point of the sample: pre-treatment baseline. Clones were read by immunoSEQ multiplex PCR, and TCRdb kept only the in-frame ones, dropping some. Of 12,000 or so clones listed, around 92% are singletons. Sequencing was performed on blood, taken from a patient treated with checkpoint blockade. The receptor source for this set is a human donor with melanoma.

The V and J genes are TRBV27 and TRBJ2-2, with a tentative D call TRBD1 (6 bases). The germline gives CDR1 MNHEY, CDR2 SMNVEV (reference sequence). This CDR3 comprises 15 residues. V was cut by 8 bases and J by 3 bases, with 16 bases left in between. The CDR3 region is CASGQRGWDTGELFF. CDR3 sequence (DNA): TGTGCCAGCGGACAAAGGGGGTGGGACACCGGGGAGCTGTTTTTT.

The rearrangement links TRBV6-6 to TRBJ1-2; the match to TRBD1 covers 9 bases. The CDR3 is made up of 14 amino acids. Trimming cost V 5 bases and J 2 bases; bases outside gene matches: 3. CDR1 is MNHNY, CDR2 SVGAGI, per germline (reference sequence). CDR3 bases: TGTGCCAGCAGTCTAGGACAGGGGAACTATGGCTACACCTTC. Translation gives CASSLGQGNYGYTF.

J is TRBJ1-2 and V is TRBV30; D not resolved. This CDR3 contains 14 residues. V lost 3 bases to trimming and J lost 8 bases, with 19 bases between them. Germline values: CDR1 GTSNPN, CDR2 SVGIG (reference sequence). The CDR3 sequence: CAWSKEQRSSGYTF. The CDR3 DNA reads TGTGCCTGGAGCAAAGAACAGCGGAGTTCAGGCTACACCTTC.

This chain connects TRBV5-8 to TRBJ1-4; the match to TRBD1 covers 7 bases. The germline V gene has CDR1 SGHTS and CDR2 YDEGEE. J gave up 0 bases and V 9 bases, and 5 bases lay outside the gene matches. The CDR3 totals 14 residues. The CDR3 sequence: CAIRGGPTNEKLFF. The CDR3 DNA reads TGTGCCATCAGGGGGGGGCCAACTAATGAAAAACTGTTTTTT.

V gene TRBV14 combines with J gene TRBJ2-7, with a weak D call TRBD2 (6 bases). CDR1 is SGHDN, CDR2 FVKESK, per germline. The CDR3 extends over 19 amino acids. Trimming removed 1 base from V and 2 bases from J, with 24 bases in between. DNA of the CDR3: TGTGCCAGCAGCCAAGTATTATTGCGGGACGGGGGAAATACCTACGAGCAGTACTTC. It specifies CASSQVLLRDGGNTYEQYF.

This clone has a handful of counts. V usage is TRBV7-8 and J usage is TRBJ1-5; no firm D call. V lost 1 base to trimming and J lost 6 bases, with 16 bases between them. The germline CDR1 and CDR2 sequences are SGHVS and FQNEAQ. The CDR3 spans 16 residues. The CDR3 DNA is TGTGCCAGCAGCTTAGAGGGCGGAGGAATAGGTCAGCCCCAGCATTTT. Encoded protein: CASSLEGGGIGQPQHF.

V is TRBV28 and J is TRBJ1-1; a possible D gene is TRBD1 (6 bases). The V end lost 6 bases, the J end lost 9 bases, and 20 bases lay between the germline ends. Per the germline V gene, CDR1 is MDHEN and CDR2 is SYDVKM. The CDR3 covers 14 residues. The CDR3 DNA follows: TGTGCCAGCAGCGGGAACCACAGGGCGCTTCAAGCTTTCTTT. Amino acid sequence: CASSGNHRALQAFF.

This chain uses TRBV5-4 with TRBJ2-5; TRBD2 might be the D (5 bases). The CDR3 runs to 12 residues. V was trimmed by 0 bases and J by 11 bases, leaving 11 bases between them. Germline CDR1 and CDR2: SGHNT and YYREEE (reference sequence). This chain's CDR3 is CASSLDQERQYF. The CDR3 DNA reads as TGTGCCAGCAGCTTGGATCAGGAGCGGCAGTACTTC.

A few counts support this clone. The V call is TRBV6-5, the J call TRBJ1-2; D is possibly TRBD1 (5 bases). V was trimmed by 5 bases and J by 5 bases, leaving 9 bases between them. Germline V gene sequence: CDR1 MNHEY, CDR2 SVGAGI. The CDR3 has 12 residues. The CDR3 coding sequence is TGTGCCAGCAGTGGGGGTTTTTATGGCTACACCTTC. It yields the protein CASSGGFYGYTF.

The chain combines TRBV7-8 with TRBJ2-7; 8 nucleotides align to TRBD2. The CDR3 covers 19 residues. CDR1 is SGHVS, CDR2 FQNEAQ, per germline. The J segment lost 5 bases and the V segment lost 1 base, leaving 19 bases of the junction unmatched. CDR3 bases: TGTGCCAGCAGCTTAGAGGGGGGTAGCGGGGCCCGACTTATAAACGAGCAGTACTTC. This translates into CASSLEGGSGARLINEQYF.

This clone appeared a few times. In nucleotides, the CDR3 is TGCGCCAGCAGTGAGTCGGACAGGGAGAACACTGAAGCTTTCTTT. Translating it yields CASSESDRENTEAFF. V gene TRBV10-1 combines with J gene TRBJ1-1; 8 nucleotides line up with TRBD1. From germline, CDR1 is WNHNN and CDR2 SYGVQD (reference sequence). With V trimmed by 0 bases and J by 1 base, 1 base remained unmatched. The CDR3 is 15 amino acids.

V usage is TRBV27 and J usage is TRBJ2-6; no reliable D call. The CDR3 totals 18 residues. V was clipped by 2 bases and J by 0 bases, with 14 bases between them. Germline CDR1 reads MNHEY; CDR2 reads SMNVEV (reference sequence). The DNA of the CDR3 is TGTGCCAGCAGTTTAGACCTCGGGCGGACCTCTGGGGCCAACGTCCTGACTTTC. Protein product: CASSLDLGRTSGANVLTF.

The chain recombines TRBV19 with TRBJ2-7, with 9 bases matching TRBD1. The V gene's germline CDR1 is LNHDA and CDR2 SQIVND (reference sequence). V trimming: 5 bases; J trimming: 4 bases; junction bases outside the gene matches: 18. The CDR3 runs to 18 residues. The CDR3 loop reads CASSPSRDRARLPYEQYF. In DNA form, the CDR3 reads TGTGCCAGTAGTCCCTCCCGGGACAGGGCACGACTGCCTTACGAGCAGTACTTC.

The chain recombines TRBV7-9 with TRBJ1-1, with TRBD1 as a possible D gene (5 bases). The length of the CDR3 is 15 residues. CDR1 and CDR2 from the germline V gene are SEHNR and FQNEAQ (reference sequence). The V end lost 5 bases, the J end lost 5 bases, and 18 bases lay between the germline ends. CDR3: CASSHPRGRRTEAFF. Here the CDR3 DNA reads TGTGCCAGCAGCCACCCTCGGGGGAGGCGAACTGAAGCTTTCTTT.

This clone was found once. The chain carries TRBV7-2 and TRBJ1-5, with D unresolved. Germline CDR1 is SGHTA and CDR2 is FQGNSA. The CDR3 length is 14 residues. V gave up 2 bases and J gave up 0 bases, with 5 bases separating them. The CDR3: CASSLNPSNQPQHF. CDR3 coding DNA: TGTGCCAGCAGCTTAAACCCTAGCAATCAGCCCCAGCATTTT.

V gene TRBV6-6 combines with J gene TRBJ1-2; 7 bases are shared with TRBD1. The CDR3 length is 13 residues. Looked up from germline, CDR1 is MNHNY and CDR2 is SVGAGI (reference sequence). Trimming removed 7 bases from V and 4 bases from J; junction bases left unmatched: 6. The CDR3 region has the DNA TGTGCCAGCAAACCGACAGGGACCTATGGCTACACCTTC. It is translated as CASKPTGTYGYTF.

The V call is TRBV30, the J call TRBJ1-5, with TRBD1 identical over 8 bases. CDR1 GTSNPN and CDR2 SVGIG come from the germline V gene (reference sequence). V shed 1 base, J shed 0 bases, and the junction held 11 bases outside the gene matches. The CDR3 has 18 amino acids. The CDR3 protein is CAWSGDRGSLPSNQPQHF. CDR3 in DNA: TGTGCCTGGAGTGGAGACAGGGGATCTCTTCCTAGCAATCAGCCCCAGCATTTT.

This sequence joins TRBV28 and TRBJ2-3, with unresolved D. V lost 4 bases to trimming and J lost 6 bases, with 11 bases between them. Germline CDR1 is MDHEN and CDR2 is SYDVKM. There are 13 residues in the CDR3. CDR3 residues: CASSWPKVDTQYF. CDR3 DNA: TGTGCCAGCAGTTGGCCTAAGGTGGATACGCAGTATTTT.

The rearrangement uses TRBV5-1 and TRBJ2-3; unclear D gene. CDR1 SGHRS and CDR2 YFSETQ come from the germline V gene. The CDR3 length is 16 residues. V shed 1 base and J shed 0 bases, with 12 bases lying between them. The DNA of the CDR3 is TGCGCCAGCAGCTTGATTGACTCAACTAGCACAGATACGCAGTATTTT. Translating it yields CASSLIDSTSTDTQYF.

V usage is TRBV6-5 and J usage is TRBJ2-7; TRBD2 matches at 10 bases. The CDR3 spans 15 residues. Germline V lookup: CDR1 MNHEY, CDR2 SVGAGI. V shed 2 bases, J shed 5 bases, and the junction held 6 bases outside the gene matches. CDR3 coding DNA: TGTGCCAGCAGTTACCAGACTAGCGGGTTGAACGAGCAGTACTTC. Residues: CASSYQTSGLNEQYF.

CDR3: CASKGKGEAFF. The DNA for the CDR3 is TGTGCCAGTAAAGGCAAGGGTGAAGCTTTCTTT. This chain uses TRBV19 with TRBJ1-1; D gene unclear. The germline V and J ends were trimmed by 7 bases and 7 bases, with 10 bases remaining between them. Germline loops: CDR1 LNHDA, CDR2 SQIVND (reference sequence). This CDR3 has 11 residues.

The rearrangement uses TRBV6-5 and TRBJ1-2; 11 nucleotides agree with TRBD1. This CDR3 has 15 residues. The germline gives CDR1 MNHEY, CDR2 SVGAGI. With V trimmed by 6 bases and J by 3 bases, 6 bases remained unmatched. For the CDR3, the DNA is TGTGCCAGCAGCTCCGGGACAGGGGGAGACTATGGCTACACCTTC. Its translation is CASSSGTGGDYGYTF.

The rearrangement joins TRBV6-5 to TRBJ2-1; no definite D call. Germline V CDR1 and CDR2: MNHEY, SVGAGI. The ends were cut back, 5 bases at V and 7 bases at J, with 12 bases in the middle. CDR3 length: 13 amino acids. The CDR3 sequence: CASSRAPVNEQFF. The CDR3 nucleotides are TGTGCCAGCAGTCGGGCCCCCGTGAATGAGCAGTTCTTC.

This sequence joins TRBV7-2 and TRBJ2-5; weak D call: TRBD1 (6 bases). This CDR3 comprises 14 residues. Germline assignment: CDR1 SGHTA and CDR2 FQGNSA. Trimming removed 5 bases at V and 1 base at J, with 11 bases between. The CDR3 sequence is CASSQQDSQETQYF. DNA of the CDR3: TGTGCCAGCAGCCAACAGGACAGCCAAGAGACCCAGTACTTC. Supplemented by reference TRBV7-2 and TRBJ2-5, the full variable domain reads GAGVSQSPSNKVTEKGKDVELRCDPISGHTALYWYRQSLGQGLEFLIYFQGNSAPDKSGLPSDRFSAERTGGSVSTLTIQRTQQEDSAVYLCASSQQDSQETQYFGPGTRLLVL.

In DNA, the CDR3 is TGTGCCAGCAGGGAGGAACAGACCAACACCGGGGAGCTGTTTTTT. This sequence encodes CASREEQTNTGELFF. This chain joins TRBV2 and TRBJ2-2; maybe TRBD2 (5 bases). Germline CDR1 is SNHLY and CDR2 is FYNNEI. CDR3 length: 15 amino acids. V was cut by 6 bases and J by 2 bases, with 13 bases left in between.

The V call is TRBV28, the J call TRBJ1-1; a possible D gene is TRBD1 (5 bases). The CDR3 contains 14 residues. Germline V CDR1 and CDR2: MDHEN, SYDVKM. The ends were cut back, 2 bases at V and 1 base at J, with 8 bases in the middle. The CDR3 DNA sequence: TGTGCCAGCAGTTTAGGGGGTCCGAACACTGAAGCTTTCTTT. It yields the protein CASSLGGPNTEAFF. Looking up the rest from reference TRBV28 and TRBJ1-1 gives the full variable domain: DVKVTQSSRYLVKRTGEKVFLECVQDMDHENMFWYRQDPGLGLRLIYFSYDVKMKEKGDIPEGYSVSREKKERFSLILESASTNQTSMYLCASSLGGPNTEAFFGQGTRLTVV.

The CDR3: CASSQDPRGGYYGYTF. CDR3 nucleotide sequence: TGTGCCAGCAGCCAAGACCCCCGGGGAGGGTACTATGGCTACACCTTC. The chain joins TRBV14 to TRBJ1-2; D remains ambiguous. The CDR3 spans 16 residues. The germline gives CDR1 SGHDN, CDR2 FVKESK. The ends were cut back, 0 bases at V and 3 bases at J, with 14 bases in the middle.